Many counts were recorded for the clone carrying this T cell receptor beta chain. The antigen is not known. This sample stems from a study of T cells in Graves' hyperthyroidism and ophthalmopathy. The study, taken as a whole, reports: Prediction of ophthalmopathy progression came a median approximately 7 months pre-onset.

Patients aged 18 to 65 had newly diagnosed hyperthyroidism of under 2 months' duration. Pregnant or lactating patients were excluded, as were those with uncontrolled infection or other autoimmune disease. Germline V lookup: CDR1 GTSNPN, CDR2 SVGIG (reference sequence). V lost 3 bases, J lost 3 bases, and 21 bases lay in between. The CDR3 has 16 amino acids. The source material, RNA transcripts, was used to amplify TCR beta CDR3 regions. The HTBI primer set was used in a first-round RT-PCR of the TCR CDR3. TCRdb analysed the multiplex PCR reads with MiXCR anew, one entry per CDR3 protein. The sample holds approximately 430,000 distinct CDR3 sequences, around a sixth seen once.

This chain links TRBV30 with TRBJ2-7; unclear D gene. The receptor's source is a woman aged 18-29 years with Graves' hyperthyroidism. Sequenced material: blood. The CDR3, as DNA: TGTGCCTGGAGGGGGATTGTGGGTGGCAGAAACTACGAGCAGTACTTC. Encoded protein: CAWRGIVGGRNYEQYF.